Below, 9 T cell receptor beta chains from the same sample are listed, as sequenced in a study of blood T cell repertoires in COVID-19. Repertoires were generated with immunoSEQ multiplex PCR, while TCRdb's copy carries only in-frame clones and drops some. The table has approximately 200,000 clones, about 81% seen once. Sequencing was performed on PBMCs or T cells enriched from blood (not recorded which). The receptors were gathered from a man aged 35 to 55 who had recovered from COVID-19.

The chain joins TRBV7-2 to TRBJ2-1; the D gene is possibly TRBD2 (6 bases). This CDR3 spans 18 amino acids. The ends were cut back, 5 bases at V and 0 bases at J, with 20 bases in the middle. The V gene's germline CDR1 is SGHTA and CDR2 FQGNSA. The CDR3 coding sequence is TGTGCCAGCAGCATACGACTTTATAGCGGAAACTCCTACAATGAGCAGTTCTTC. The encoded protein is CASSIRLYSGNSYNEQFF.

This clone was counted a few times. The V call is TRBV5-4, the J call TRBJ1-1; a possible D gene is TRBD1 (6 bases). Germline-derived CDR1 and CDR2 are SGHNT and YYREEE (reference sequence). The CDR3 is 14 amino acids. V lost 5 bases to trimming and J lost 0 bases, with 11 bases between them. The CDR3 sequence: CASRGGRVNTEAFF. CDR3 DNA: TGTGCCAGCAGAGGGGGACGGGTGAACACTGAAGCTTTCTTT.

The CDR3 sequence is CASSPGRANYGYTF. CDR3 DNA: TGTGCCAGCAGTCCCGGCAGGGCTAACTATGGCTACACCTTC. The rearrangement uses TRBV2 and TRBJ1-2, with D tentatively TRBD1 (5 bases). This CDR3 contains 14 residues. Trimming took off 5 bases at V and 0 bases at J, with 10 bases between the two ends. The germline V gene has CDR1 SNHLY and CDR2 FYNNEI.

The chain is built from TRBV11-1 and TRBJ2-1; 8 bases are a match to TRBD1. CDR1 is SGHAT, CDR2 FQDESV, per germline (reference sequence). V shed 4 bases, J shed 4 bases, and the junction held 3 bases outside the gene matches. CDR3 length equals 14 residues. CDR3 sequence (DNA): TGTGCCAGCAGCTCCAGGACAGGGTACAATGAGCAGTTCTTC. Translation: CASSSRTGYNEQFF.

The chain employs TRBV10-2 and TRBJ1-2, with D hard to call. Trimming shortened V by 0 bases and J by 4 bases, and 3 bases separated the two germline ends. Germline V gene lookup returns CDR1 WSHSY and CDR2 SAAADI. This CDR3 has 12 residues. For the CDR3, the DNA is TGCGCCAGCAGTGAGTCGAGCTATGGCTACACCTTC. This translates into CASSESSYGYTF.

The chain couples TRBV3-1 (or the pseudogene TRBV3-2) to TRBJ2-7, with 10 bases aligning to TRBD1. The V gene's germline CDR1 is LGHDT and CDR2 YNNKEL (reference sequence). The CDR3 consists of 12 residues. The J segment lost 12 bases and the V segment lost 5 bases, leaving 7 bases of the junction unmatched. The CDR3 DNA reads as TGTGCCAGCAGCTTCCGGGACAGGGGACGGTACTTC. Translated: CASSFRDRGRYF.

This rearrangement joins TRBV5-1 to TRBJ1-2, with 7 bases fitting TRBD1. V lost 8 bases, J lost 2 bases, and 12 bases stayed unmatched. This CDR3 comprises 15 residues. Germline values: CDR1 SGHRS, CDR2 YFSETQ. The DNA of the CDR3 is TGCGCCAGTTATCCCAGCCCGGGACAGAACTATGGCTACACCTTC. Protein product: CASYPSPGQNYGYTF.

The J gene is TRBJ1-1, the V gene TRBV10-3; a possible D gene is TRBD1 (5 bases). V was clipped by 6 bases and J by 1 base, with 12 bases between them. CDR1 and CDR2 from the germline V gene are ENHRY and SYGVKD. The CDR3 runs to 14 residues. CDR3 amino acids: CAISLIDRNTEAFF. The CDR3 nucleotides are TGTGCCATCAGCCTAATAGACAGGAACACTGAAGCTTTCTTT.

The chain carries TRBV7-9 and TRBJ1-2, with D uncertain. Trimming stripped 3 bases from V and 2 bases from J, with 10 bases between. Germline CDR1 reads SEHNR; CDR2 reads FQNEAQ (reference sequence). CDR3 length: 14 residues. The CDR3 region is CASSFPPPNYGYTF. The CDR3 DNA is TGTGCCAGCAGCTTTCCCCCCCCGAACTATGGCTACACCTTC.